This record looks at one T cell receptor (beta chain) sequence and its context. There is no known antigen for this receptor. The sample holds no much larger clone one base away, and base qualities are not on file. CDR1 and CDR2, per the germline V gene, are SGHRS and YFSETQ. There are 15 amino acids in the CDR3, from cysteine to phenylalanine inclusive. Only CDR3 DNA is held: 45 bases, read in frame from base 1. The trim is 2 bases for V and 2 bases for J, with a gap of 14 bases between the germline ends. For sequencing of the TCRbeta CDR3 region, genomic DNA was extracted from the sorted cells. The immunoSEQ Assay was used for sequencing of TCRbeta CDR3 regions. The table comes from immuneACCESS by way of TCRdb, which keeps in-frame sequences with V and J called. Part of the clones is missing from these tables; in studies checked, under half for an unresolved V gene and the rest for unknown reasons. This sample comprises tens of thousands of clones, roughly 80% of them detected only once. The ten largest clones capture 7.9% of the sample.

The trial excluded patients who had a history of autoimmune disease or were on systemic immunosuppression. In every dose cohort, peripheral blood was drawn for TCR sequencing at baseline, cycle 4 day 1, and cycle 7 day 1. The samples were drawn from a first-in-human, open-label, multicenter phase I dose-escalation trial of ivuxolimab. Adults with locally advanced or metastatic melanoma, renal cell, hepatocellular, or head and neck squamous cell carcinoma were enrolled in the trial. Before TCR sequencing, CD4+ T cells and CD8+ T cells were sorted from peripheral blood as separate populations. The record originates from a study of OX40 agonist ivuxolimab in advanced cancers. For the study in its entirety: Ivuxolimab was an agonistic, fully human IgG2 monoclonal antibody directed against OX40 (CD134), a costimulatory receptor. The paper describes the monotherapy dose-escalation part (N = 52 patients) of the phase I trial of ivuxolimab. Intravenous ivuxolimab was administered to patients every 2 weeks at six dose levels: 0.01, 0.1, 0.3, 1.5, 3 and 10 mg/kg. The point of sequencing TCRbeta in the periphery was to test whether ivuxolimab changed TCR sequence diversity and drove clonal T-cell expansion. In the dose-escalation cohort, 82.7% of patients were male, and the mean age was approximately 55 years, with a range of about 23 to 85. Patients were allowed to have had prior anti-PD-1, anti-PD-L1 or anti-CTLA-4 therapy, and around two fifths of the dose-escalation patients had been treated with checkpoint inhibitors. Three dose-escalation patients achieved partial responses, one with hepatocellular carcinoma and two with cutaneous melanoma. Among the roughly 52 dose-escalation patients, around 19 had hepatocellular carcinoma, 15 melanoma, 9 renal cell carcinoma and 9 head and neck cancer.

What the study reported, not specific to this receptor: Clonal expansion of both CD4+ and CD8+ blood T cells was observed from baseline to week 6 at doses 0.1 to 3.0 mg/kg. In partial responders in the 0.1-3.0 mg/kg groups, normalized peripheral clonal expansion was found to be among the lowest, especially among CD8+ T cells. Low levels of normalized T-cell clonal expansion were also shown by some nonresponding patients. The antigen specificity of the peripheral T cells that underwent clonal expansion was not determined. After ivuxolimab, more expanded clones were found on average in CD8+ T cells than in CD4+ T cells.

This clonotype was sampled from an adult with an advanced solid tumor such as melanoma, head and neck, liver or kidney cancer. The V and J segments used are TRBV5-1 and TRBJ2-7; the D segment may tentatively be TRBD1 or TRBD2, each giving 5 matched bases. Sequenced material: CD4+ or CD8+ T cells sorted from blood, taken in a trial of the OX40 agonist ivuxolimab. CDR3 reads: CASSFGDGAAYEQYF. The nucleotides read TGCGCCAGCAGCTTCGGGGACGGTGCAGCCTACGAGCAGTACTTC.